These T cell receptor beta chains were read from a single sample in a study of cytomegalovirus exposure and HLA in healthy donors. Profiling relied on immunoSEQ multiplex PCR, and the TCRdb table lists in-frame clones only, not all of them. The table has about 150,000 clones, about 86% seen once. Sequencing was performed on PBMCs. The source is a human donor in good health. Each CDR3 is given with its conserved first and last residue. D genes are given only for firm matches. Expanded clones are given a class, and other clones once, few, many or no size at all.

j_gene: TRBJ2-7; abundance: -; v_gene: TRBV12-1; d_gene: -; CDR3aa: CASSFRGLPSYEQYF; CDR3nt: TGTGCCAGCAGCTTTCGGGGACTACCCTCCTACGAGCAGTACTTC
j_gene: TRBJ2-2; abundance: -; v_gene: TRBV5-1; d_gene: TRBD2; CDR3aa: CASSLVSGSQSGELFF; CDR3nt: TGCGCCAGCAGCTTGGTAAGCGGGAGCCAGTCCGGGGAGCTGTTTTTT
j_gene: TRBJ2-1; abundance: -; v_gene: TRBV5-1; d_gene: -; CDR3aa: CASSPGPNEQFF; CDR3nt: TGCGCCAGCAGCCCTGGGCCTAATGAGCAGTTCTTC
j_gene: TRBJ1-1; abundance: -; v_gene: TRBV27; d_gene: TRBD1; CDR3aa: CASSPGTGRNTEAFF; CDR3nt: TGTGCCAGCAGCCCCGGGACAGGAAGGAACACTGAAGCTTTCTTT
j_gene: TRBJ2-3; abundance: -; v_gene: TRBV2; d_gene: -; CDR3aa: CATRTGTDTQYF; CDR3nt: TGTGCCACGAGGACTGGTACAGATACGCAGTATTTT
j_gene: TRBJ2-7; abundance: -; v_gene: TRBV27; d_gene: TRBD2; CDR3aa: CASREVTSGFDEQYF; CDR3nt: TGTGCCAGCAGGGAAGTGACTAGCGGTTTCGACGAGCAGTACTTC
j_gene: TRBJ2-3; abundance: -; v_gene: TRBV5-8; d_gene: TRBD2; CDR3aa: CASSPSLAGVGVTDTQYF; CDR3nt: TGTGCCAGCAGCCCCAGCCTAGCGGGAGTAGGTGTCACAGATACGCAGTATTTT
j_gene: TRBJ1-2; abundance: -; v_gene: TRBV19; d_gene: -; CDR3aa: CASSMAGVEDYGYTF; CDR3nt: TGTGCCAGTAGTATGGCGGGAGTAGAGGACTATGGCTACACCTTC
j_gene: TRBJ2-5; abundance: -; v_gene: TRBV9; d_gene: TRBD2; CDR3aa: CASSVGGMYQETQYF; CDR3nt: TGTGCCAGCAGCGTCGGGGGGATGTACCAAGAGACCCAGTACTTC
j_gene: TRBJ2-7; abundance: -; v_gene: TRBV14; d_gene: -; CDR3aa: CASSLDSRGYEQYF; CDR3nt: TGTGCCAGCAGCCTTGATTCCCGGGGGTACGAGCAGTACTTC
j_gene: TRBJ2-5; abundance: -; v_gene: TRBV7-2; d_gene: TRBD1; CDR3aa: CASRLTGFQETQYF; CDR3nt: TGTGCCAGCAGGCTGACAGGGTTCCAAGAGACCCAGTACTTC
j_gene: TRBJ1-5; abundance: -; v_gene: TRBV5-7; d_gene: TRBD1; CDR3aa: CASSSQGAYQPQHF; CDR3nt: TGTGCCAGCAGCTCACAGGGGGCCTATCAGCCCCAGCATTTT
j_gene: TRBJ1-1; abundance: once; v_gene: TRBV9; d_gene: TRBD1; CDR3aa: CASSVVPDRSTEAFF; CDR3nt: TGTGCCAGCAGCGTAGTACCGGACAGGTCCACTGAAGCTTTCTTT
j_gene: TRBJ2-3; abundance: -; v_gene: TRBV25-1; d_gene: TRBD1; CDR3aa: CASSGDRGWTDTQYF; CDR3nt: TGTGCCAGCAGTGGAGACAGGGGGTGGACAGATACGCAGTATTTT
j_gene: TRBJ1-5; abundance: once; v_gene: TRBV28; d_gene: -; CDR3aa: CASSLGADSNQPQHF; CDR3nt: TGTGCCAGCAGTTTAGGAGCGGATAGCAATCAGCCCCAGCATTTT